Below, 24 T cell receptor beta chains from the same sample are listed, as sequenced in a study of blood T cell repertoires in COVID-19. The assay was immunoSEQ multiplex PCR, and TCRdb's table has in-frame clones only and misses some. The repertoire holds a few hundred thousand clones, with 83% as singletons. Sequencing input: PBMCs or T cells enriched from blood (not recorded which). These receptor sequences come from a woman between 50 and 59 years old who had recovered from COVID-19.

This clone was observed a single time. CDR3 DNA: TGTGCCAGCAGTCCACAACGTGGGGGGGGGCAGGACTATGGCTACACCTTC. Translating gives CASSPQRGGGQDYGYTF. The rearrangement links TRBV27 to TRBJ1-2, with TRBD1 as a possible D gene (6 bases). Germline CDR1 reads MNHEY; CDR2 reads SMNVEV (reference sequence). The V and J ends lost 5 bases and 3 bases respectively, with 22 bases between them. The CDR3 sequence is 17 residues long.

This clone was detected a few times. The chain is built from TRBV7-9 and TRBJ1-2, with TRBD1 matching over 7 bases. From germline, CDR1 is SEHNR and CDR2 FQNEAQ (reference sequence). The CDR3 spans 19 residues. Unmatched junction bases numbered 15, after V lost 2 bases and J lost 0 bases. The CDR3 DNA reads TGTGCCAGCAGCTTATCGCGGTCGGCAGGGGGTCGAGCTAACTATGGCTACACCTTC. Residues: CASSLSRSAGGRANYGYTF.

In nucleotides, the CDR3 is TGTGCCAGTAGTCCACAGGGCGCCCACGACGAGCAGTACTTC. It yields the protein CASSPQGAHDEQYF. The gene calls are TRBV19 and TRBJ2-7; D is possibly TRBD1 (6 bases). The germline CDR1 and CDR2 sequences are LNHDA and SQIVND (reference sequence). The V and J ends lost 5 bases and 5 bases respectively, with 16 bases between them. The CDR3 has 14 residues.

The chain employs TRBV19 and TRBJ1-5, with 8 bases aligning to TRBD1. The CDR3 loop spans 13 amino acids. Germline V CDR1 and CDR2: LNHDA, SQIVND (reference sequence). Losses at the gene ends were 5 bases for V and 6 bases for J; bases not matched to a gene: 3. The DNA for the CDR3 is TGTGCCAGTAGTGATGGGACAGGTCAGCCCCAGCATTTT. Its protein product is CASSDGTGQPQHF. Full variable domain (rest looked up from reference TRBV19 and TRBJ1-5): DGGITQSPKYLFRKEGQNVTLSCEQNLNHDAMYWYRQDPGQGLRLIYYSQIVNDFQKGDIAEGYSVSREKKESFPLTVTSAQKNPTAFYLCASSDGTGQPQHFGDGTRLSIL.

The chain carries TRBV10-3 and TRBJ1-1; D uncertain. The CDR3 has 15 residues. Germline V gene lookup returns CDR1 ENHRY and CDR2 SYGVKD. Trimming removed 6 bases from V and 0 bases from J, with 14 bases in between. The CDR3 DNA follows: TGTGCCATCAGCCCCGGCATCACAGTGAACACTGAAGCTTTCTTT. Encoded protein: CAISPGITVNTEAFF.

This clone was counted between two and nine times. The rearrangement joins TRBV7-2 to TRBJ2-7, with TRBD1 matching 8 bases. This CDR3 is 14 amino acids long. V was clipped by 5 bases and J by 0 bases; unmatched bases: 3. From germline, CDR1 is SGHTA and CDR2 FQGNSA. The CDR3 sequence: CASSATGGSYEQYF. The CDR3 nucleotides are TGTGCCAGCAGCGCCACAGGGGGCTCCTACGAGCAGTACTTC.

The CDR3 is CASSRPRQREHGVVETQYF. The DNA for the CDR3 is TGTGCCAGCAGTCGACCCCGACAGCGGGAGCACGGGGTCGTGGAGACCCAGTACTTC. This rearrangement joins TRBV11-2 to TRBJ2-5; 8 bases fit TRBD2. The CDR3 spans 19 residues. CDR1 and CDR2 from the germline V gene are SGHAT and FQNNGV. The trim removed 6 bases at V and 5 bases at J, leaving 23 bases unmatched.

The V gene is TRBV7-8, the J gene TRBJ2-4; D perhaps matches TRBD2 (5 bases). CDR3 length equals 16 residues. Trimming took off 1 base at V and 4 bases at J, with 14 bases between the two ends. Per germline, CDR1 SGHVS and CDR2 FQNEAQ. CDR3 protein: CASSLGSGSLKNIQYF. CDR3 DNA sequence: TGTGCCAGCAGCTTAGGATCGGGGTCCTTAAAAAACATTCAGTACTTC.

The rearrangement joins TRBV6-2 or TRBV6-3 to TRBJ1-5; TRBD1 might be the D (5 bases). Per germline, CDR1 MNHEY and CDR2 SVGEGT. V dropped 4 bases and J dropped 4 bases, with 11 bases sitting between them. The CDR3 consists of 14 residues. The CDR3 region is CASSWRGSNQPQHF. The CDR3 region has the DNA TGTGCCAGCAGTTGGAGGGGTTCGAATCAGCCCCAGCATTTT.

Only one count was recorded for this clone. V usage is TRBV11-1 and J usage is TRBJ1-2; no reliable D call. Trimming shortened V by 5 bases and J by 4 bases, and 5 bases separated the two germline ends. CDR1 SGHAT and CDR2 FQDESV come from the germline V gene (reference sequence). This CDR3 has 11 amino acids. CDR3 bases: TGTGCCAGCAGCCCCCTCTATGGCTACACCTTC. Translation: CASSPLYGYTF.

V usage is TRBV29-1 and J usage is TRBJ1-1; tentatively, D is TRBD1 (5 bases). CDR3 size: 12 residues. Germline V gene sequence: CDR1 SQVTM, CDR2 ANQGSEA. The V end was cut by 5 bases, the J end by 7 bases, with 14 bases between. The CDR3 here is CSVQGDVGEAFF. The DNA for the CDR3 is TGCAGCGTTCAGGGTGATGTAGGTGAAGCTTTCTTT. The whole variable domain, remainder taken from reference TRBV29-1 and TRBJ1-1, is SAVISQKPSRDICQRGTSLTIQCQVDSQVTMMFWYRQQPGQSLTLIATANQGSEATYESGFVIDKFPISRPNLTFSTLTVSNMSPEDSSIYLCSVQGDVGEAFFGQGTRLTVV.

This chain links TRBV7-2 with TRBJ2-3, with 10 bases matching TRBD2. V lost 5 bases, J lost 6 bases, and 8 bases stayed unmatched. CDR3 length: 15 residues. Germline V gene sequence: CDR1 SGHTA, CDR2 FQGNSA. The CDR3 sequence is CASSPVAGGWDTQYF. The DNA of the CDR3 is TGTGCCAGCAGCCCCGTAGCGGGAGGTTGGGATACGCAGTATTTT.

J is TRBJ2-1 and V is TRBV25-1, with a tentative D call TRBD1 (6 bases). Trimming left V 10 bases short and J 6 bases short, with 31 bases between. The CDR3 spans 18 residues. Looked up from germline, CDR1 is MGHDK and CDR2 is SYGVNS. Here the CDR3 reads CATKPAPGTTDPLNEQFF. CDR3 in DNA: TGTGCCACCAAACCCGCTCCCGGGACAACTGATCCCCTCAATGAGCAGTTCTTC.

This clone was detected only once. This chain connects TRBV13 to TRBJ1-1; D is perhaps TRBD1 (6 bases). Trimming took 5 bases from V and 1 from J, leaving 14 bases between them. The CDR3 has 15 residues. Per germline, CDR1 PRHDT and CDR2 FYEKMQ (reference sequence). The CDR3 loop reads CASSPTGQKNTEAFF. The CDR3 coding sequence is TGTGCCAGCAGCCCTACCGGACAGAAGAACACTGAAGCTTTCTTT.

The chain has TRBV6-5 and TRBJ2-7; D not resolved. CDR1 and CDR2 (germline): MNHEY, SVGAGI. The CDR3 contains 14 residues. Between the trimmed V and J ends, which lost 5 bases and 0 bases, there was a span of 11 bases. The chain's CDR3 is CASSTGFPSYEQYF. The CDR3 DNA is TGTGCCAGCAGTACCGGTTTTCCCTCCTACGAGCAGTACTTC.

V gene TRBV25-1 combines with J gene TRBJ1-2, with D maybe TRBD1 (6 bases). The CDR3 covers 14 residues. CDR1 MGHDK and CDR2 SYGVNS come from the germline V gene. V dropped 1 base and J dropped 2 bases, with 8 bases sitting between them. CDR3 region: CASSEFGQNYGYTF. The CDR3 DNA reads TGTGCCAGCAGTGAATTCGGACAGAACTATGGCTACACCTTC.

The chain combines TRBV14 with TRBJ1-1, with 7 nucleotides matching TRBD1. V trimming: 5 bases; J trimming: 4 bases; junction bases outside the gene matches: 7. Per the germline V gene, CDR1 is SGHDN and CDR2 is FVKESK. The CDR3 is 14 amino acids. The CDR3 here is CASSRGPGVTEAFF. The CDR3 region has the DNA TGTGCCAGCAGCAGGGGGCCAGGGGTCACTGAAGCTTTCTTT.

This chain uses TRBV7-2 with TRBJ1-1; D not resolved. The length of the CDR3 is 14 residues. Germline V gene sequence: CDR1 SGHTA, CDR2 FQGNSA. V was pared by 5 bases and J by 2 bases, with 12 bases between. CDR3 sequence: CASSLGWANTEAFF. The CDR3 region has the DNA TGTGCCAGCAGCCTGGGTTGGGCCAACACTGAAGCTTTCTTT.

This clone is a singleton in its sample. The chain couples TRBV13 to TRBJ2-7; tentative D call: TRBD1 (6 bases). CDR1 PRHDT and CDR2 FYEKMQ come from the germline V gene (reference sequence). The germline V and J ends were trimmed by 5 bases and 4 bases, with 18 bases remaining between them. CDR3 length equals 15 residues. This CDR3 reads CASSPNRVARYEQYF. CDR3 sequence (DNA): TGTGCCAGCAGCCCAAACAGGGTCGCAAGGTACGAGCAGTACTTC.

The genes are TRBV27 and TRBJ2-3; possibly TRBD2 for D (5 bases). This CDR3 contains 13 residues. From germline, CDR1 is MNHEY and CDR2 SMNVEV (reference sequence). V lost 10 bases and J lost 5, with 16 bases in between. This CDR3 is CATQRGPVDTQYF. The DNA for the CDR3 is TGTGCCACCCAGCGAGGGCCGGTAGATACGCAGTATTTT.

The rearrangement links TRBV7-9 to TRBJ1-2; no clear D. The CDR3 has 17 amino acids. Germline lookup yields CDR1 SEHNR and CDR2 FQNEAQ (reference sequence). V was cut by 3 bases and J by 1 base, with 18 bases left in between. The CDR3 nucleotides are TGTGCCAGCAGCTTGTCCGCCGTGGGAGCCCATAACTATGGCTACACCTTC. Its protein product is CASSLSAVGAHNYGYTF.

This clone was counted a single time. The chain recombines TRBV23-1 with TRBJ2-5; D unclear. TRBV23-1 is designated an ORF whose function remains uncertain. The CDR3 extends over 16 amino acids. V was clipped by 0 bases and J by 4 bases, with 15 bases between them. The CDR3 DNA follows: TGCGCCAGCAGTCAATCGTCGAGGCCGCTTCGAGAGACCCAGTACTTC. This gives the protein CASSQSSRPLRETQYF.

This CDR3 reads CASSLGGGSVSGYTF. The CDR3 DNA sequence: TGCGCCAGCAGCTTGGGAGGAGGGTCCGTAAGTGGCTACACCTTC. J is TRBJ1-2 and V is TRBV5-1; D not resolved. CDR1 SGHRS and CDR2 YFSETQ come from the germline V gene. Deletions cut 0 bases from V and 7 bases from J, with 16 bases between. This CDR3 contains 15 residues.

The J gene is TRBJ2-3, the V gene TRBV9, with TRBD1 matching 8 bases. From germline, CDR1 is SGDLS and CDR2 YYNGEE. V shed 4 bases and J 1 base; nucleotides not matched to a gene: 8. The CDR3 covers 16 residues. The CDR3 is CASSYRQGTRTDTQYF. CDR3 DNA: TGTGCCAGCAGCTATCGACAGGGGACTCGCACAGATACGCAGTATTTT.